These 17 T cell receptor beta chains were sequenced from one sample in a study of cytomegalovirus exposure and HLA in healthy donors. In the PCR, 60 Vbeta and 13 Jbeta primers were used. Clones were read by immunoSEQ multiplex PCR, and TCRdb kept only the in-frame ones, dropping some. Of fewer than 150,000 clones listed, 85% to 90% are singletons. Material: PBMCs. The receptors shown here come from a woman aged 25-40 years in good health and CMV-seropositive.

CDR3 bases: TGTGCCAGCAGCCTCCAGGGTAGCACTGAAGCTTTCTTT. This translates into CASSLQGSTEAFF. V and J are TRBV5-5 and TRBJ1-1; possible D gene TRBD1, 5 bases. Trimming shortened V by 4 bases and J by 4 bases, and 11 bases separated the two germline ends. The CDR3 runs to 13 residues. Per germline, CDR1 SGHKS and CDR2 YYEKEE (reference sequence).

The J gene is TRBJ2-2, the V gene TRBV27; TRBD1 is a possible D gene (6 bases). Germline assignment: CDR1 MNHEY and CDR2 SMNVEV (reference sequence). This CDR3 has 16 residues. V lost 1 base to trimming and J lost 1 base, with 10 bases between them. CDR3 nucleotides: TGTGCCAGCAGTTTATTCGGGACACAGAACACCGGGGAGCTGTTTTTT. Amino acid sequence: CASSLFGTQNTGELFF.

The chain joins TRBV28 to TRBJ2-2; D gene unclear. The V end lost 4 bases, the J end lost 5 bases, and 5 bases lay between the germline ends. CDR1 and CDR2 from the germline V gene are MDHEN and SYDVKM. This CDR3 has 12 residues. In nucleotides, the CDR3 is TGTGCCAGCAGTTCCCTTACCGGGGAGCTGTTTTTT. This sequence encodes CASSSLTGELFF.

The V and J genes are TRBV7-6 and TRBJ1-6, with TRBD1 as a possible D gene (6 bases). The CDR3 runs 19 residues. V was cut by 1 base and J by 5 bases, with 21 bases left in between. Germline V gene lookup returns CDR1 SGHVS and CDR2 FNYEAQ. The CDR3 coding sequence is TGTGCCAGCAGCTTAGGACGCCTGACAGGATCGAATGATAATTCACCCCTCCACTTT. The encoded protein is CASSLGRLTGSNDNSPLHF.

The CDR3 region is CASKIANTGELFF. DNA of the CDR3: TGTGCCAGTAAAATCGCGAACACCGGGGAGCTGTTTTTT. This rearrangement joins TRBV19 to TRBJ2-2; no definite D call. The CDR3 is 13 amino acids. The germline CDR1 and CDR2 sequences are LNHDA and SQIVND (reference sequence). V lost 7 bases to trimming and J lost 0 bases, with 6 bases between them.

The rearrangement uses TRBV6-4 and TRBJ1-2; D uncertain. V shed 2 bases and J shed 5 bases, with 6 bases lying between them. Germline loops: CDR1 MRHNA, CDR2 SNTAGT. The CDR3 extends over 12 amino acids. In DNA, the CDR3 is TGTGCCAGCAGTGACGGAGCGTATGGCTACACCTTC. As protein: CASSDGAYGYTF.

V is TRBV6-1 and J is TRBJ1-3, with D maybe TRBD1 (6 bases). The CDR3 covers 12 residues. CDR1 is MNHNS, CDR2 SASEGT, per germline. Trimming left V 10 bases short and J 4 bases short, with 11 bases between. CDR3 sequence: CATRTDGNTIYF. The CDR3 DNA sequence: TGTGCCACCAGGACAGACGGAAACACCATATATTTT.

J is TRBJ2-3 and V is TRBV7-9; 11 bases match TRBD2. The germline V gene encodes CDR1 SEHNR and CDR2 FQNEAQ (reference sequence). With 4 bases clipped from V and 0 bases from J, the junction kept 9 bases outside the gene matches. The CDR3 totals 18 residues. The CDR3 reads CASSSPGTSGSSTDTQYF. The CDR3 DNA reads TGTGCCAGCAGCTCTCCCGGGACTAGCGGTTCTAGCACAGATACGCAGTATTTT.

This rearrangement joins TRBV23-1 to TRBJ1-6; TRBD1 matches 7 bases. TRBV23-1 is labeled an ORF, and its function is uncertain. V trimming: 2 bases; J trimming: 3 bases; junction bases outside the gene matches: 13. This CDR3 comprises 19 residues. CDR3 sequence: CASSQTHPGQLLYNSPLHF. Here the CDR3 DNA reads TGCGCCAGCAGTCAAACCCACCCGGGACAGCTTCTCTATAATTCACCCCTCCACTTT.

The J gene is TRBJ1-1, the V gene TRBV2, with D maybe TRBD1 (5 bases). CDR3 length: 13 residues. Germline lookup yields CDR1 SNHLY and CDR2 FYNNEI. Trimming stripped 5 bases from V and 5 bases from J, with 12 bases between. The CDR3 is CASSWPGGTEAFF. CDR3 DNA: TGTGCCAGCAGTTGGCCTGGGGGGACTGAAGCTTTCTTT.

The chain combines TRBV4-2 with TRBJ2-3; 7 positions match TRBD2. With 1 base clipped from V and 3 bases from J, the junction kept 7 bases outside the gene matches. Per the germline V gene, CDR1 is LGHNA and CDR2 is YNFKEQ. The CDR3 runs to 16 residues. The CDR3 loop is CASSQGWEGRTDTQYF. DNA of the CDR3: TGTGCCAGCAGCCAAGGGTGGGAGGGCCGTACAGATACGCAGTATTTT.

The table lists this clone with a few counts. The V gene is TRBV30, the J gene TRBJ1-3; no definite D call. The CDR3 is 14 residues long. Trimming left V 5 bases short and J 0 bases short, with 11 bases between. CDR1 GTSNPN and CDR2 SVGIG come from the germline V gene (reference sequence). CDR3 nucleotide sequence: TGTGCCTGGGACACCGTAAGCTCTGGAAACACCATATATTTT. This sequence encodes CAWDTVSSGNTIYF.

This sequence joins TRBV7-9 and TRBJ2-1; D is possibly TRBD2 (6 bases). Trimming removed 3 bases at V and 12 bases at J, with 21 bases between. Germline CDR1 reads SEHNR; CDR2 reads FQNEAQ (reference sequence). There are 15 residues in the CDR3. This CDR3 reads CASSLGGLTLGTQFF. In nucleotides, the CDR3 is TGTGCCAGCAGCTTGGGGGGACTGACTCTTGGAACGCAGTTCTTC.

A word on this clone: One junction end disagrees with the germline gene, perhaps due to a read error. The chain employs TRBV7-9 and TRBJ2-2; TRBD1 matches 7 bases. In germline, CDR1 is SEHNR, CDR2 FQNEAQ (reference sequence). The CDR3 contains 15 residues. CDR3: CSSSLGPQGAGELFF. CDR3 sequence (DNA): TGTTCCAGCAGCCTCGGGCCTCAGGGGGCCGGGGAGCTGTTTTTT.

CDR3 in DNA: TGTGCCAGCCAGGAGGTAGGGGGGGTCACTGAAGCTTTCTTT. Protein product: CASQEVGGVTEAFF. The chain is built from TRBV2 and TRBJ1-1; a weak D match, TRBD1 (6 bases). Germline loops: CDR1 SNHLY, CDR2 FYNNEI. Trimming took 8 bases from V and 4 from J, leaving 17 bases between them. The CDR3 has 14 residues.

This chain links TRBV18 with TRBJ2-5, with no clear D. CDR1 is KGHSH, CDR2 LQKENI, per germline. The V and J ends lost 3 bases and 5 bases respectively, with 13 bases between them. This CDR3 is built from 14 residues. CDR3 sequence: CASSPPADWETQYF. Here the CDR3 DNA reads TGTGCCAGCTCACCCCCGGCCGACTGGGAGACCCAGTACTTC.

The rearrangement uses TRBV11-3 and TRBJ2-2, with a weak D call TRBD1 (6 bases). The CDR3 is made up of 16 amino acids. Germline CDR1 and CDR2: SGHNT and YENEEA. Trimming removed 3 bases at V and 6 bases at J, with 17 bases between. CDR3 amino acids: CASSLEGWGRPGELFF. For the CDR3, the DNA is TGTGCCAGCAGCTTGGAAGGCTGGGGGCGCCCCGGGGAGCTGTTTTTT.